A single sample gave rise to the 28 T cell receptor beta chains below, sequenced in a study of tumor-infiltrating lymphocytes in primary liver carcinoma (TCRdb year 2017). TRIzol reagent was used to extract blood RNA from unsorted whole blood, while the DNeasy Blood & Tissue kit provided the germline DNA. TCRdb lists the instrument as Illumina HiSeq 2500. TCRbeta-specific cDNA was reverse-transcribed from 500 to 550 ng total RNA using a constant-region primer and ProtoScript II reverse transcriptase. The TCRbeta libraries were prepared through three rounds of nested multiplex PCR following a slightly modified ARM-PCR procedure. The first two PCR rounds used multiplex TRBV1-TRBV30 forward primers with a Cbeta reverse primer, each for 10 cycles. TCRdb cleaned the public reads at Q25 with fastp, built clones with MiXCR and kept in-frame beta chains. Every distinct CDR3 protein forms one entry, paired with its most common genes and DNA. Recorded for this sample are 300,000 to 350,000 distinct CDR3 sequences; around three fifths of them occurred a single time. Of the sample, approximately 15% falls within the top ten clones.

Sequenced material: peripheral blood. The receptor set was obtained from a woman in her 30s with primary liver carcinoma and hepatitis B virus infection.

The J gene is TRBJ1-1, the V gene TRBV4-2, with D hard to call. Trimming removed 3 bases at V and 3 bases at J, with 11 bases between. CDR1 LGHNA and CDR2 YNFKEQ come from the germline V gene. The CDR3 length is 14 residues. The CDR3: CASSQAIRDTEAFF. The CDR3 DNA reads as TGTGCCAGCAGCCAGGCCATAAGGGACACTGAAGCTTTCTTT.

Details on this clonotype: This may be a read error, as it is one base from a much larger clone. This chain joins TRBV12-3 or TRBV12-4 and TRBJ1-2, with no clear D. The CDR3 spans 15 residues. This chain's CDR3 is CANSLSGLPSHGYTF. DNA of the CDR3: TGTGCCAACAGTCTTTCGGGCCTTCCCTCGCATGGCTACACCTTC.

The V call is TRBV14, the J call TRBJ1-3; D perhaps matches TRBD1 (5 bases). CDR1 and CDR2 (germline): SGHDN, FVKESK. This CDR3 contains 14 residues. Trimming removed 6 bases at V and 2 bases at J, with 11 bases between. CDR3 sequence: CASSLGTPGNTIYF. As DNA, the CDR3 is TGTGCCAGCAGTCTCGGGACTCCTGGAAACACCATATATTTT.

As to this clonotype: One base away lies a much larger clone, so this may be a sequencing read error. V and J are TRBV28 and TRBJ2-7; the match to TRBD1 covers 8 bases. The CDR3 length is 16 residues. The V segment lost 6 bases and the J segment 0 bases; nucleotides outside the gene matches: 10. Germline loops: CDR1 MDHEN, CDR2 SYDVKM. The CDR3, as DNA: TGTGCCAGCAGCCTGACCGGGACAGGCTACTCCTACGAGCAGTACTTC. Its protein product is CASSLTGTGYSYEQYF.

This clonotype appeared many times. The V gene is TRBV5-1, the J gene TRBJ2-7; possibly TRBD1 for D (5 bases). CDR3 length: 14 amino acids. The germline V and J ends were trimmed by 4 bases and 3 bases, with 14 bases remaining between them. From germline, CDR1 is SGHRS and CDR2 YFSETQ. This CDR3 reads CASSPLGHFYEQYF. CDR3 nucleotides: TGCGCCAGCAGCCCCCTAGGACACTTCTACGAGCAGTACTTC.

This chain joins TRBV9 and TRBJ2-1; unclear D gene. CDR1 is SGDLS and CDR2 is YYNGEE in the germline V gene. There are 17 residues in the CDR3. V lost 2 bases and J lost 2, with 17 bases in between. The CDR3 reads CASSVAPAAAPYNEQFF. The CDR3 DNA reads as TGTGCCAGCAGCGTCGCTCCTGCCGCGGCCCCCTACAATGAGCAGTTCTTC.

As regards this clonotype: This may be a read error, as it is one base from a much larger clone. This sequence joins TRBV4-3 and TRBJ2-1; TRBD2 might be the D (5 bases). V was shortened by 0 bases and J by 0 bases, with 15 bases between the two germline ends. Per the germline V gene, CDR1 is LGHNA and CDR2 is YSLEER. The CDR3 contains 18 residues. CDR3 residues: CASSQDGLAYSSYNEQFF. The CDR3 DNA follows: TGCGCCAGCAGCCAAGATGGCCTAGCTTATAGCTCCTACAATGAGCAGTTCTTC.

The chain carries TRBV7-9 and TRBJ2-3; D unclear. V shed 2 bases and J shed 0 bases, with 12 bases lying between them. The CDR3 covers 16 residues. The germline V gene encodes CDR1 SEHNR and CDR2 FQNEAQ (reference sequence). Here the CDR3 DNA reads TGTGCCAGCAGCTTATACCCCAAAGGCAGCACAGATACGCAGTATTTT. It codes for CASSLYPKGSTDTQYF.

This chain joins TRBV24-1 and TRBJ1-5; no definite D call. The CDR3 spans 12 residues. V was shortened by 3 bases and J by 3 bases, with 2 bases between the two germline ends. In germline, CDR1 is KGHDR, CDR2 SFDVKD. The CDR3: CATSDNNQPQHF. The CDR3 coding sequence is TGTGCCACCAGTGATAACAATCAGCCCCAGCATTTT.

This clonotype has ten or more counts. The chain couples TRBV29-1 to TRBJ2-5; possibly TRBD1 or TRBD2 for D (5 bases each). From germline, CDR1 is SQVTM and CDR2 ANQGSEA. Trimming left V 4 bases short and J 4 bases short, with 19 bases between. The CDR3 is 15 amino acids. The CDR3 region has the DNA TGCAGCGTTGTGGTCGGGACGGACCCACGAGAGACCCAGTACTTC. Protein: CSVVVGTDPRETQYF.

About this clonotype itself: At one boundary the junction diverges from the germline segment, which might be a read error. The V and J genes are TRBV4-1 and TRBJ2-7; 10 bases match TRBD2. The length of the CDR3 is 18 residues. From germline, CDR1 is MGHRA and CDR2 YSYEKL. CDR3 bases: TGCGCCAACAGCCAAGACCGTACTAGCGGGGCTAACTCCTACGAGCAGTACTTC. Amino acids: CANSQDRTSGANSYEQYF.

A remark on this clonotype: This clone may be a read error of a much larger clone one base away. The chain couples TRBV12-3 or TRBV12-4 to TRBJ2-6; D gene unclear. The CDR3 extends over 15 amino acids. V shed 7 bases and J shed 2 bases, with 12 bases lying between them. CDR3 coding DNA: TGTGCCAGCAATGTACAGACCGCTGGGGCCAACGTCCTGACTTTC. Its translation: CASNVQTAGANVLTF.

This clonotype was seen only a few times. V gene TRBV12-3 or TRBV12-4 combines with J gene TRBJ2-3; D is possibly TRBD1 or TRBD2 (6 bases each). Trimming took 5 bases from V and 1 from J, leaving 16 bases between them. This CDR3 comprises 16 residues. CDR3 bases: TGTGCCAGCAGTCCCGAGGGGGGCGGTCGCACAGATACGCAGTATTTT. Translation gives CASSPEGGGRTDTQYF.

This chain uses TRBV6-1 with TRBJ1-5, with 10 bases that match TRBD1. The CDR3 extends over 15 amino acids. CDR1 MNHNS and CDR2 SASEGT come from the germline V gene. V dropped 4 bases and J dropped 4; count of bases not matched to a gene: 4. CDR3 bases: TGTGCCAGCAGTGTGGACAGGGGGGCGAATCAGCCCCAGCATTTT. Amino acid sequence: CASSVDRGANQPQHF.

Worth noting for this clonotype: The junction and the germline gene differ at one end; a read error may be behind it. The CDR3 coding sequence is TGTGTCAGCAGCCTCCTGGGGGTGCCTTCCAACGTCCTGACTTTC. Its protein product is CVSSLLGVPSNVLTF. This chain links TRBV12-3 or TRBV12-4 with TRBJ2-6; D is perhaps TRBD1 or TRBD2 (5 bases each). The CDR3 sequence is 15 residues long.

Concerning this clonotype itself: This may be a read error, as it is one base from a much larger clone. The CDR3: CSVLVSGANTGGLFF. As DNA, the CDR3 is TGCAGCGTTCTAGTTTCAGGGGCCAACACCGGGGGGCTGTTTTTT. The chain recombines TRBV29-1 with TRBJ2-2, with D perhaps assigned TRBD1 or TRBD2 (6 bases each). Per the germline V gene, CDR1 is SQVTM and CDR2 is ANQGSEA. The CDR3 runs to 15 residues.

The chain joins TRBV12-5 to TRBJ1-4, with D unclear. The CDR3 runs to 17 residues. Germline V gives CDR1 LGHNT, CDR2 FRNRAP. The V and J ends lost 9 bases and 0 bases respectively, with 20 bases between them. CDR3 sequence reads: CARLPGVKNATNEKLFF. The CDR3 nucleotides read TGTGCTAGATTACCCGGGGTGAAGAATGCAACTAATGAAAAACTGTTTTTT.

As regards this clonotype: A much larger clonotype is one base distant, so this may be a read error. This CDR3 reads CSVGQGDTGELFF. The CDR3 coding sequence is TGCAGCGTTGGTCAAGGAGACACCGGGGAGCTGTTTTTT. The chain joins TRBV29-1 to TRBJ2-2; D unresolved. The CDR3 loop spans 13 amino acids. The germline V and J ends were trimmed by 4 bases and 3 bases, with 9 bases remaining between them. The germline V gene has CDR1 SQVTM and CDR2 ANQGSEA.

The chain recombines TRBV29-1 with TRBJ2-7, with D possibly matching TRBD2 (5 bases). Between the trimmed V and J ends, which lost 6 bases and 7 bases, there was a span of 13 bases. Germline lookup yields CDR1 SQVTM and CDR2 ANQGSEA. The CDR3 consists of 11 residues. The CDR3 region is CSVWGEVEQYF. In DNA form, the CDR3 reads TGCAGCGTCTGGGGAGAGGTGGAGCAGTACTTC.

On this clonotype: A much larger clone sits a single nucleotide away, making a read error possible. The chain employs TRBV6-6 and TRBJ1-1; 7 bases match TRBD1. CDR1 is MNHNY, CDR2 SVGAGI, per germline (reference sequence). This CDR3 has 12 residues. In DNA, the CDR3 is TGTGCCAGCAGCCACAGGGGCACTGAAGTTTTCTTT. It yields the protein CASSHRGTEVFF.

This clonotype was recorded at least ten times. The gene calls are TRBV4-2 and TRBJ1-6; D might be TRBD1 (5 bases). The CDR3 extends over 13 amino acids. V lost 4 bases and J 7 bases, leaving 8 bases between the germline ends. Germline lookup yields CDR1 LGHNA and CDR2 YNFKEQ. CDR3 amino acids: CASSRDLNSPLHF. For the CDR3, the DNA is TGTGCCAGCAGCCGGGACCTCAATTCACCCCTCCACTTT.

This clonotype was observed at least ten times. The V call is TRBV12-3 or TRBV12-4, the J call TRBJ1-5; possibly TRBD1 for D (6 bases). The CDR3 loop spans 15 amino acids. V dropped 5 bases and J dropped 0 bases, with 11 bases sitting between them. The CDR3 sequence is CASSRGGVSNQPQHF. CDR3 DNA sequence: TGTGCCAGCAGTCGTGGGGGCGTTAGCAATCAGCCCCAGCATTTT.

This clonotype has a handful of counts. The chain recombines TRBV10-3 with TRBJ2-3; tentative D call: TRBD1 (7 bases). The germline V gene has CDR1 ENHRY and CDR2 SYGVKD. The ends were cut back, 3 bases at V and 5 bases at J, with 15 bases in the middle. The CDR3 consists of 15 residues. Here the CDR3 DNA reads TGTGCCATCAGTGATAGGGGGCAGGGGGGAGATACGCAGTATTTT. Translating it yields CAISDRGQGGDTQYF.

The chain recombines TRBV7-9 with TRBJ2-7; D is undetermined. Trimming took 5 bases from V and 2 from J, leaving 13 bases between them. CDR1 is SEHNR and CDR2 is FQNEAQ in the germline V gene (reference sequence). The CDR3 runs to 14 residues. For the CDR3, the DNA is TGTGCCAGCAGCCCCGGGTGGGATACCTACGAGCAGTACTTC. This codes for CASSPGWDTYEQYF.

The chain combines TRBV29-1 with TRBJ1-2; D is uncertain. Between the trimmed V and J ends, which lost 3 bases and 3 bases, there was a span of 8 bases. This CDR3 has 12 residues. The V gene's germline CDR1 is SQVTM and CDR2 ANQGSEA. CDR3 region: CSVDGSHYGYTF. CDR3 bases: TGCAGCGTTGATGGTTCCCACTATGGCTACACCTTC.

The sample holds one count of this clonotype. At one end the junction does not follow the germline gene, possibly because of a read error. The CDR3 loop is CSVKSWGINEQFF. The CDR3 bases are TGTAGCGTCAAAAGCTGGGGGATCAATGAGCAGTTCTTC. The chain carries TRBV29-1 and TRBJ2-1; D may match TRBD1 or TRBD2 (5 bases each). This CDR3 region has 13 residues. Germline-derived CDR1 and CDR2 are SQVTM and ANQGSEA.

With regard to this clonotype: The missing conserved phenylalanine or tryptophan at the end of this CDR3 makes a read error likely. The chain joins TRBV6-5 to TRBJ2-2, with 10 nucleotides matching TRBD2. This CDR3 has 17 amino acids. The V gene end was trimmed by 2 bases and the J gene end by 7 bases; junction bases not matched to a gene: 10. CDR1 and CDR2 (germline): MNHEY, SVGAGI. Here the CDR3 reads CASSYDPAGGCGGELFV. The DNA for the CDR3 is TGTGCCAGCAGTTACGACCCAGCGGGAGGGTGTGGCGGGGAGCTGTTTGTT.

The genes are TRBV28 and TRBJ1-1; D is ambiguous. This CDR3 contains 13 residues. Germline V lookup: CDR1 MDHEN, CDR2 SYDVKM. V was shortened by 9 bases and J by 1 base, with 12 bases between the two germline ends. The CDR3 reads CASIGRPNTEAFF. In DNA, the CDR3 is TGTGCCAGTATTGGACGGCCGAACACTGAAGCTTTCTTT.